The rows below give T cell receptor beta chains drawn from one sample of a study of type 1 regulatory T cells. TCRdb used MiXCR to reprocess the reads, holding one entry per CDR3 protein. The sample includes under 75,000 distinct CDR3 sequences, 20% of them seen just once. Their specific antigens are unknown. Source material: cultured type 1 regulatory T (Tr1) cells, either the whole culture or a sorted fraction (not recorded which). These receptors all come from a human donor in good health. Both conserved end residues are part of each CDR3. The D gene is left open where the match is weak. The size entry is marked missing in some rows and otherwise reads once, few, many or a size class.

v_gene: TRBV7-2; j_gene: TRBJ2-7; abundance: .; len: 12; d_gene: .; CDR3aa: CASSFYRAEQYF; CDR3nt: TGTGCCAGCAGCTTCTACAGGGCAGAGCAGTACTTC
v_gene: TRBV6-1; j_gene: TRBJ1-2; abundance: few; len: 17; d_gene: .; CDR3aa: CASRGVGTARRNDGYTF; CDR3nt: TGTGCCAGCAGGGGGGTCGGGACGGCAAGGAGAAACGATGGCTACACCTTC
v_gene: TRBV5-1; j_gene: TRBJ2-1; abundance: .; len: 16; d_gene: .; CDR3aa: CASSPAQPSSFNEQFF; CDR3nt: TGCGCCAGCAGCCCAGCCCAGCCTTCCTCCTTCAATGAGCAGTTCTTC
v_gene: TRBV30; j_gene: TRBJ2-6; abundance: .; len: 12; d_gene: .; CDR3aa: CAWNSGANVLTF; CDR3nt: TGTGCCTGGAACTCTGGGGCCAACGTCCTGACTTTC
v_gene: TRBV7-9; j_gene: TRBJ2-3; abundance: .; len: 14; d_gene: .; CDR3aa: CASSMKGFTDTQYF; CDR3nt: TGTGCCAGCAGCATGAAGGGATTCACAGATACGCAGTATTTT
v_gene: TRBV15; j_gene: TRBJ2-7; abundance: .; len: 14; d_gene: .; CDR3aa: CATSRTRRGYEQYF; CDR3nt: TGTGCCACCAGCAGAACCAGGAGGGGATACGAGCAGTACTTC
v_gene: TRBV20-1; j_gene: TRBJ2-3; abundance: few; len: 14; d_gene: TRBD2; CDR3aa: CSARVSGSTDTQYF; CDR3nt: TGCAGTGCTAGAGTTAGCGGGAGCACAGATACGCAGTATTTT
v_gene: TRBV6-5; j_gene: TRBJ2-1; abundance: few; len: 13; d_gene: TRBD1; CDR3aa: CASSYGDSNEQFF; CDR3nt: TGTGCCAGCAGTTACGGGGACAGCAATGAGCAGTTCTTC
v_gene: TRBV12-3/TRBV12-4; j_gene: TRBJ2-1; abundance: .; len: 14; d_gene: .; CDR3aa: CASRGGGENNEQFF; CDR3nt: TGTGCCAGCAGGGGAGGCGGAGAAAACAATGAGCAGTTCTTC
v_gene: TRBV4-2; j_gene: TRBJ1-2; abundance: .; len: 15; d_gene: .; CDR3aa: CASSQGGAEIYGYTF; CDR3nt: TGTGCCAGCAGCCAAGGGGGGGCAGAAATCTATGGCTACACCTTC
v_gene: TRBV24-1; j_gene: TRBJ2-1; abundance: .; len: 19; d_gene: TRBD2; CDR3aa: CATSDPALGLAGGLDEQFF; CDR3nt: TGTGCCACCAGTGATCCCGCTTTAGGACTAGCGGGAGGTCTGGATGAGCAGTTCTTC
v_gene: TRBV5-6; j_gene: TRBJ2-1; abundance: .; len: 11; d_gene: .; CDR3aa: CASSSRREQFF; CDR3nt: TGTGCCAGCAGCTCCCGGCGTGAGCAGTTCTTC
v_gene: TRBV28; j_gene: TRBJ1-2; abundance: .; len: 13; d_gene: .; CDR3aa: CASSLYLVHGYTF; CDR3nt: TGTGCCAGCAGTTTATATTTGGTCCATGGCTACACCTTC
v_gene: TRBV10-3; j_gene: TRBJ2-5; abundance: many; len: 14; d_gene: TRBD2; CDR3aa: CAISGLAGQETQYF; CDR3nt: TGTGCCATCAGCGGACTAGCGGGACAAGAGACCCAGTACTTC
v_gene: TRBV29-1; j_gene: TRBJ1-1; abundance: few; len: 13; d_gene: .; CDR3aa: CSARGTLNTEAFF; CDR3nt: TGCAGCGCTCGCGGGACCCTAAACACTGAAGCTTTCTTT
v_gene: TRBV9; j_gene: TRBJ2-1; abundance: .; len: 16; d_gene: TRBD2; CDR3aa: CASSVVPGGQYNEQFF; CDR3nt: TGTGCCAGCAGCGTAGTCCCGGGAGGTCAGTACAATGAGCAGTTCTTC
v_gene: TRBV18; j_gene: TRBJ2-7; abundance: .; len: 15; d_gene: TRBD1; CDR3aa: CASSPSGTGYHEQYF; CDR3nt: TGTGCCAGCTCACCGTCCGGGACAGGGTACCACGAGCAGTACTTC
v_gene: TRBV5-4; j_gene: TRBJ1-6; abundance: few; len: 15; d_gene: TRBD1; CDR3aa: CASSSTGTLNSPLHF; CDR3nt: TGTGCCAGCAGCTCGACAGGGACCCTTAATTCACCCCTCCACTTT
v_gene: TRBV5-1; j_gene: TRBJ2-3; abundance: .; len: 14; d_gene: TRBD2; CDR3aa: CAARLAGQTDTQYF; CDR3nt: TGCGCCGCTAGACTAGCGGGGCAAACAGATACGCAGTATTTT
v_gene: TRBV20-1; j_gene: TRBJ2-7; abundance: few; len: 15; d_gene: .; CDR3aa: CSAIPTGFGPYEQYF; CDR3nt: TGCAGTGCTATCCCGACTGGGTTCGGTCCCTACGAGCAGTACTTC
v_gene: TRBV6-9; j_gene: TRBJ2-1; abundance: few; len: 16; d_gene: .; CDR3aa: CASRPPPPISYNEQFF; CDR3nt: TGTGCCAGCAGGCCACCCCCACCGATCTCCTACAATGAGCAGTTCTTC
v_gene: TRBV29-1; j_gene: TRBJ2-7; abundance: .; len: 13; d_gene: .; CDR3aa: CSVGLGLTYEQYF; CDR3nt: TGCAGCGTTGGGTTAGGCCTGACCTACGAGCAGTACTTC
v_gene: TRBV5-6; j_gene: TRBJ2-1; abundance: .; len: 15; d_gene: TRBD2; CDR3aa: CANSPLRGQRGEQFF; CDR3nt: TGTGCCAACAGCCCCCTACGAGGCCAGCGGGGTGAGCAGTTCTTC
v_gene: TRBV20-1; j_gene: TRBJ2-3; abundance: few; len: 14; d_gene: .; CDR3aa: CSAREGGFTDTQYF; CDR3nt: TGCAGTGCTAGAGAAGGCGGCTTTACAGATACGCAGTATTTT
v_gene: TRBV12-3/TRBV12-4; j_gene: TRBJ2-3; abundance: .; len: 12; d_gene: .; CDR3aa: CASNQGSDTQYF; CDR3nt: TGTGCCAGCAACCAGGGTTCAGATACGCAGTATTTT
v_gene: TRBV28; j_gene: TRBJ1-2; abundance: many; len: 14; d_gene: .; CDR3aa: CASSLSDSRNGYTF; CDR3nt: TGTGCCAGCAGTTTGTCTGACAGTCGGAATGGCTACACCTTC
v_gene: TRBV5-1; j_gene: TRBJ1-6; abundance: few; len: 14; d_gene: .; CDR3aa: CASSSADYNSPLHF; CDR3nt: TGCGCCAGCAGCTCTGCGGACTATAATTCACCCCTCCACTTT
v_gene: TRBV4-2; j_gene: TRBJ2-1; abundance: .; len: 15; d_gene: TRBD1; CDR3aa: CASSVDRGLYNEQFF; CDR3nt: TGTGCCAGCAGCGTGGACAGGGGGCTCTACAATGAGCAGTTCTTC
v_gene: TRBV5-1; j_gene: TRBJ2-3; abundance: .; len: 16; d_gene: .; CDR3aa: CASSLAVSIRTDTQYF; CDR3nt: TGCGCCAGCAGCTTGGCGGTCTCGATCCGCACAGATACGCAGTATTTT
v_gene: TRBV18; j_gene: TRBJ1-3; abundance: many; len: 14; d_gene: .; CDR3aa: CASSPGRSGNTIYF; CDR3nt: TGTGCCAGCTCACCAGGACGCTCTGGAAACACCATATATTTT
v_gene: TRBV6-5; j_gene: TRBJ1-5; abundance: .; len: 14; d_gene: .; CDR3aa: CASREGLSNQPQHF; CDR3nt: TGTGCCAGCAGGGAGGGGTTGAGCAATCAGCCCCAGCATTTT
v_gene: TRBV20-1; j_gene: TRBJ2-7; abundance: .; len: 12; d_gene: .; CDR3aa: CSARPGVWEQYF; CDR3nt: TGCAGTGCTAGACCCGGTGTATGGGAGCAGTACTTC